Listed below are T cell receptor beta chains from one sample, sequenced in a study of blood T cell repertoires in COVID-19. Data came from immunoSEQ multiplex PCR; TCRdb stores just in-frame clones and leaves some out. Of about 62,000 clones detected, 75% to 90% appear once; the ten largest clones hold 18%. The sequenced material came from peripheral blood. These TCRs come from a woman aged 55 to 70 with COVID-19, enrolled during active disease. The CDR3 runs from the conserved cysteine through the conserved F or W. The order of the fields is D gene, V gene, J gene, clone size, CDR3 protein, CDR3 DNA. A D gene is named only where the DNA matches it firmly. Some rows mark clone size as missing; the rest say once, few, many or name a class of expanded clone.

D: -; V: TRBV13; J: TRBJ1-1; size: -; CDR3: CASSFQGGTEAFF; DNA: TGTGCCAGCAGCTTCCAGGGCGGAACTGAAGCTTTCTTT
D: -; V: TRBV27; J: TRBJ2-7; size: once; CDR3: CASSTGLLYSYEQYF; DNA: TGTGCCAGCAGCACAGGGTTACTGTACTCCTACGAGCAGTACTTC
D: TRBD1; V: TRBV7-9; J: TRBJ1-6; size: once; CDR3: CASSPGQGANSPLHF; DNA: TGTGCCAGCAGCCCAGGACAGGGGGCAAATTCACCCCTCCACTTT
D: -; V: TRBV19; J: TRBJ1-1; size: -; CDR3: CASSMFGGGTRTEAFF; DNA: TGTGCCAGTAGTATGTTTGGTGGAGGGACTCGGACTGAAGCTTTCTTT
D: -; V: TRBV6-2/TRBV6-3; J: TRBJ1-5; size: -; CDR3: CASSYSGHLLNGNQPQHF; DNA: TGTGCCAGCAGTTACAGTGGACATCTCCTAAATGGCAATCAGCCCCAGCATTTT
D: TRBD1; V: TRBV5-6; J: TRBJ1-1; size: -; CDR3: CASSFTRDRFFEAFF; DNA: TGTGCCAGCAGCTTCACCCGGGACAGGTTTTTTGAAGCTTTCTTT
D: TRBD2; V: TRBV6-2/TRBV6-3; J: TRBJ2-4; size: -; CDR3: CASSYGGDIQYF; DNA: TGTGCCAGCAGTTACGGGGGGGACATTCAGTACTTC
D: TRBD2; V: TRBV7-2; J: TRBJ2-7; size: -; CDR3: CASSRSGTSGYEQYF; DNA: TGTGCCAGCAGCAGATCCGGGACTAGCGGCTACGAGCAGTACTTC
D: TRBD2; V: TRBV7-6; J: TRBJ2-1; size: -; CDR3: CASSLFSRAGEGSYNEQFF; DNA: TGTGCCAGCAGCTTATTTTCCAGGGCTGGGGAGGGCAGCTACAATGAGCAGTTCTTC
D: -; V: TRBV5-1; J: TRBJ1-1; size: -; CDR3: CASSVTDRPNTEAFF; DNA: TGCGCCAGCAGCGTAACGGACAGACCGAACACTGAAGCTTTCTTT
D: -; V: TRBV4-1; J: TRBJ2-7; size: -; CDR3: CASSQDSGSYEQYF; DNA: TGCGCCAGCAGCCAAGATTCGGGGAGCTACGAGCAGTACTTC
D: TRBD1; V: TRBV28; J: TRBJ1-2; size: -; CDR3: CASRTTGEANYGYTF; DNA: TGTGCCAGCAGAACAACAGGGGAAGCTAACTATGGCTACACCTTC
D: -; V: TRBV27; J: TRBJ2-7; size: -; CDR3: CASSSRQERYF; DNA: TGTGCCAGCAGTTCGCGACAGGAGAGGTACTTC
D: -; V: TRBV19; J: TRBJ1-4; size: -; CDR3: CASSMKGGLGLNEKLFF; DNA: TGTGCCAGTAGTATGAAGGGCGGGCTTGGTCTTAATGAAAAACTGTTTTTT
D: TRBD2; V: TRBV25-1; J: TRBJ2-1; size: -; CDR3: CASSPASGSYNEQFF; DNA: TGTGCCAGCAGTCCCGCCAGCGGGAGCTACAATGAGCAGTTCTTC
D: -; V: TRBV9; J: TRBJ1-3; size: -; CDR3: CASSTRGGQASSGNTIYF; DNA: TGTGCCAGCAGCACCCGAGGAGGGCAAGCTTCATCTGGAAACACCATATATTTT
D: -; V: TRBV29-1; J: TRBJ1-5; size: few; CDR3: CSASSGQGNQPQHF; DNA: TGCAGCGCCTCAAGTGGGCAGGGCAATCAGCCCCAGCATTTT
D: TRBD2; V: TRBV19; J: TRBJ2-5; size: -; CDR3: CASSTLSRGREETQYF; DNA: TGTGCCAGTAGTACTCTTTCTCGCGGGAGGGAAGAGACCCAGTACTTC
D: -; V: TRBV4-2; J: TRBJ1-5; size: -; CDR3: CASSQETRSGQPQHF; DNA: TGTGCCAGCAGCCAAGAAACCCGGTCAGGACAGCCCCAGCATTTT
D: -; V: TRBV5-6; J: TRBJ1-5; size: -; CDR3: CASSSTGAGNQPQHF; DNA: TGTGCCAGCAGCTCTACCGGGGCGGGGAATCAGCCCCAGCATTTT
D: TRBD2; V: TRBV5-1; J: TRBJ2-3; size: -; CDR3: CASSFTGGPTDTQYF; DNA: TGCGCCAGCAGCTTCACGGGAGGGCCGACAGATACGCAGTATTTT
D: TRBD1; V: TRBV6-5; J: TRBJ1-1; size: -; CDR3: CASSNRGPNTEAFF; DNA: TGTGCCAGCAGCAACAGGGGGCCGAACACTGAAGCTTTCTTT
D: -; V: TRBV12-5; J: TRBJ1-5; size: -; CDR3: CASGFSQNQPQHF; DNA: TGTGCTAGTGGTTTTTCTCAGAATCAGCCCCAGCATTTT
D: -; V: TRBV19; J: TRBJ2-7; size: once; CDR3: CASSPRAGYEQYF; DNA: TGTGCCAGTAGTCCGAGGGCGGGATACGAGCAGTACTTC
D: -; V: TRBV4-1; J: TRBJ1-4; size: -; CDR3: CASSQVWAGDEKLFF; DNA: TGCGCCAGCAGCCAAGTCTGGGCAGGGGATGAAAAACTGTTTTTT
D: -; V: TRBV3-1/TRBV3-2; J: TRBJ2-3; size: -; CDR3: CASSQDWQGPDTQYF; DNA: TGTGCCAGCAGCCAAGATTGGCAGGGGCCAGATACGCAGTATTTT
D: -; V: TRBV28; J: TRBJ1-2; size: -; CDR3: CASSLAPGSGGYTF; DNA: TGTGCCAGCAGTTTGGCCCCCGGGTCTGGTGGCTACACCTTC
D: TRBD1; V: TRBV19; J: TRBJ1-2; size: -; CDR3: CASTRPSRGRNGYTF; DNA: TGTGCCAGTACCCGACCCAGCAGGGGGCGAAATGGCTACACCTTC
D: TRBD2; V: TRBV6-1; J: TRBJ2-7; size: few; CDR3: CASSEGGGSSNEQYF; DNA: TGTGCCAGCAGTGAAGGGGGAGGGAGTTCGAACGAGCAGTACTTC
D: -; V: TRBV24-1; J: TRBJ1-3; size: once; CDR3: CATSPGGRDTGSSGNTIYF; DNA: TGTGCCACCAGTCCGGGTGGGAGGGATACAGGGTCCTCTGGAAACACCATATATTTT
D: TRBD2; V: TRBV6-6; J: TRBJ2-7; size: -; CDR3: CASSLKAGGPYEQYF; DNA: TGTGCCAGCAGCCTTAAAGCGGGAGGCCCGTACGAGCAGTACTTC
D: -; V: TRBV27; J: TRBJ2-1; size: -; CDR3: CASSSGGVGNEQFF; DNA: TGTGCCAGCAGTTCTGGAGGGGTGGGCAATGAGCAGTTCTTC
D: -; V: TRBV28; J: TRBJ2-3; size: -; CDR3: CASSREAGWTDTQYF; DNA: TGTGCCAGCAGTAGAGAGGCAGGGTGGACAGATACGCAGTATTTT